Below, 7 T cell receptor beta chains from the same sample are listed, as sequenced in a study of T cells expressing NK-cell markers. TCRdb re-called the 5' RACE reads and gives one entry per CDR3 protein, without DNA. The table gives 200,000 to 300,000 distinct CDR3 sequences; the top ten clones make up 4.2% of it. The sample comprised blood T cells: a sorted CD56 or NKG2C T cell subset, CD4+ or CD8+ T cells, or bulk PBMC T cells (not recorded which). The receptors shown here come from a woman between 18 and 75 years old in good health.

V is TRBV29-1 and J is TRBJ2-2; TCRdb calls TRBD1, which cannot be checked without DNA. The CDR3 covers 14 residues. Germline lookup yields CDR1 SQVTM and CDR2 ANQGSEA. The CDR3 is CSVRGGTDTGELFF.

This chain's CDR3 is CSASEILISYNEQFF. The gene calls are TRBV20-1 and TRBJ2-1. The CDR3 extends over 15 amino acids. Per germline, CDR1 DFQATT and CDR2 SNEGSKA (reference sequence).

This chain links TRBV12-3 or TRBV12-4 with TRBJ2-7. This CDR3 has 12 amino acids. The CDR3 protein is CASSQGTYEQYF.

The chain is built from TRBV7-3 and TRBJ2-3. The CDR3 spans 15 residues. Germline V CDR1 and CDR2: SGHTA, FQGTGA. The CDR3 reads CASSLRFGSTDTQYF.

The chain uses TRBV12-3 or TRBV12-4 and TRBJ2-2; TCRdb's D call, TRBD1, is unchecked because there is no DNA. The CDR3 has 15 amino acids. CDR3 region: CASSRQGANTGELFF.

The chain couples TRBV29-1 to TRBJ1-5. The CDR3 sequence is 17 residues long. Germline values: CDR1 SQVTM, CDR2 ANQGSEA. The CDR3 region is CSVTAKFYPYSNQPQHF.

The V gene is TRBV20-1, the J gene TRBJ1-4; TCRdb gives TRBD1 as the D gene, but with no DNA this cannot be confirmed. Germline V CDR1 and CDR2: DFQATT, SNEGSKA (reference sequence). The length of the CDR3 is 16 residues. The CDR3: CSAIRPQGRGREKLFF.